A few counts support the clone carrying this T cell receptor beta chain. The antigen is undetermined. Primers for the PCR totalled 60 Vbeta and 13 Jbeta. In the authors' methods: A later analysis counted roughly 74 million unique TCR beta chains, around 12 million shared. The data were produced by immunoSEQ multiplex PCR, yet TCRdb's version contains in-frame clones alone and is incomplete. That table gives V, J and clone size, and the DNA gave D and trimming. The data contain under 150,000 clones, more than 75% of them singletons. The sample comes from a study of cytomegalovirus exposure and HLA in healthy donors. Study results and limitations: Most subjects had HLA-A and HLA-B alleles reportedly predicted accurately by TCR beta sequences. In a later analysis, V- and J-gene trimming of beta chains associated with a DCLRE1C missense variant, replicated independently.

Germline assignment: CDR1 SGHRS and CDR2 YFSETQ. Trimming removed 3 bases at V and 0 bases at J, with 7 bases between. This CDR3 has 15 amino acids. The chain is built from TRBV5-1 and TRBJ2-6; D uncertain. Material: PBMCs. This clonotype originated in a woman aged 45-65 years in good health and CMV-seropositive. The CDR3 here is CASSSERSGANVLTF. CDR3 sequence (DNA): TGCGCCAGCAGCTCTGAGCGCTCTGGGGCCAACGTCCTGACTTTC.